Shown below are 2 T cell receptor beta chains from a single sample sequenced in a study of blood T cell repertoires in COVID-19. Generated by immunoSEQ multiplex PCR, the TCRdb table keeps only in-frame clones and is missing some. The profile shows 95,000 to 150,000 clones, around 80% of them singletons. The sequenced sample consisted of peripheral blood. These receptors all come from a man between 60 and 70 years old with active or convalescent COVID-19.

The V and J genes are TRBV2 and TRBJ1-1; D perhaps matches TRBD1 (5 bases). V was clipped by 10 bases and J by 5 bases, with 20 bases between them. Germline V gene data show CDR1 as SNHLY and CDR2 as FYNNEI. The CDR3 sequence is 14 residues long. The CDR3 is CATQSLGGDTEAFF. CDR3 nucleotide sequence: TGTGCCACCCAATCACTGGGGGGGGATACTGAAGCTTTCTTT.

The V gene is TRBV27, the J gene TRBJ2-1; 11 positions match TRBD2. The CDR3 sequence is 16 residues long. Losses at the gene ends were 5 bases for V and 7 bases for J; bases not matched to a gene: 10. Germline V gene data show CDR1 as MNHEY and CDR2 as SMNVEV (reference sequence). CDR3 sequence: CASSPILAGVGNEQFF. The CDR3 region has the DNA TGTGCCAGCAGTCCCATACTAGCGGGAGTGGGAAATGAGCAGTTCTTC.